Included here is one T cell receptor (beta chain) sequence, with context. Trimming pared 3 bases from V and 4 bases from J, leaving 10 bases between. CDR3 length equals 14 residues. CDR1 is WNHNN, CDR2 SYGVQD, per germline (reference sequence). Original analysis: How many nucleated cells were present was estimated from reference gene primer amplification. Using immunoSEQ multiplex PCR, the repertoire was profiled, and TCRdb retains in-frame clones only, with some absent. Clone size and the V and J calls come from that table; the DNA yielded D and trimming. The profile shows about 140,000 clones, approximately 88% of them singletons. The data were obtained in a study of blood T cell repertoires in COVID-19. Study in general: Acute and convalescent COVID-19 samples came from the United States, Italy and Spain. PBMCs, B-cell-depleted T cells, or T cells provided the cDNA or gDNA that made up the material.

This chain links TRBV10-1 with TRBJ1-3, with no clear D. Sequencing was performed on peripheral blood. This receptor was identified in a woman in her fifties or sixties with acute or convalescent COVID-19. CDR3 in DNA: TGCGCCAGCAGTGAAAGGACTCCGGGAAACACCATATATTTT. It yields the protein CASSERTPGNTIYF.